This T cell receptor (beta chain) stems from a study of blood T cell repertoires in COVID-19. Study details: Acute-phase and convalescent COVID-19 samples originated in the United States, Italy and Spain. The cDNA or gDNA used as material had been derived from T cells, B-cell-depleted T cells, or PBMCs.

Authors' analysis steps: The assay estimated nucleated cells by amplifying reference gene primers. Method: immunoSEQ multiplex PCR; TCRdb's copy keeps in-frame clones and lacks some. That table gives V, J and clone size, and the DNA gave D and trimming. This sample yields fewer than 25,000 clones, of which around 87% are seen a single time; about 25% belongs to the top ten. V dropped 6 bases and J dropped 0 bases, with 9 bases sitting between them. The CDR3 contains 14 residues. Per germline, CDR1 SNHLY and CDR2 FYNNEI. The receptor was isolated from a human donor with active COVID-19. The donor label of this sample is uncertain. The chain combines TRBV2 with TRBJ2-4; perhaps TRBD2 as D (6 bases). The sequencing input was peripheral blood. CDR3 sequence reads: CASRPGLAKNIQYF. CDR3 bases: TGTGCCAGCAGGCCGGGACTAGCCAAAAACATTCAGTACTTC.